The 21 T cell receptor beta chains reported below all come from one sample, sequenced in a study of beta chain features in type 1 diabetes. The sequenced template was cDNA made from the entire isolated RNA. Profiling relied on immunoSEQ multiplex PCR, and the TCRdb table lists in-frame clones only, not all of them. The sample has under 400,000 clones, roughly 12% seen once. Specimen: naive CD4+ T cells from blood. The receptors originated from a man between 18 and 29 years old in good health.

Here the CDR3 reads CASSFKGTRTQYF. The CDR3 DNA reads TGTGCCAGCAGCTTTAAAGGGACTAGAACGCAGTATTTT. J is TRBJ2-3 and V is TRBV7-3; 8 bases are a match to TRBD2. Germline V gene sequence: CDR1 SGHTA, CDR2 FQGTGA. The CDR3 consists of 13 residues. Unmatched junction bases numbered 5, after V lost 3 bases and J lost 9 bases.

This clone was detected a few times. The chain employs TRBV15 and TRBJ2-7; D is possibly TRBD1 (5 bases). CDR3 length equals 14 residues. With 1 base removed from V and 3 bases from J, the gap between germline ends came to 10 bases. The germline V gene has CDR1 LNHNV and CDR2 YYDKDF (reference sequence). In nucleotides, the CDR3 is TGTGCCACCAGCAGAGTATTTCAGGGCTACGAGCAGTACTTC. Its translation is CATSRVFQGYEQYF. Filled out from reference TRBV15 and TRBJ2-7, the complete variable domain reads DAMVIQNPRYQVTQFGKPVTLSCSQTLNHNVMYWYQQKSSQAPKLLFHYYDKDFNNEADTPDNFQSRRPNTSFCFLDIRSPGLGDTAMYLCATSRVFQGYEQYFGPGTRLTVT.

J is TRBJ2-1 and V is TRBV5-8; 9 bases line up with TRBD1. Germline trimming cut 2 bases from V and 6 bases from J; bases unmatched to any gene: 6. This CDR3 contains 15 residues. Looked up from germline, CDR1 is SGHTS and CDR2 is YDEGEE. CDR3 amino acids: CASSFVTGGPNEQFF. The CDR3 coding sequence is TGTGCCAGCAGCTTTGTCACAGGGGGCCCCAATGAGCAGTTCTTC. The variable domain in full, with the rest retrieved from reference TRBV5-8 and TRBJ2-1, is EAGVTQSPTHLIKTRGQQATLRCSPISGHTSVYWYQQALGLGLQFLLWYDEGEERNRGNFPPRFSGRQFPNYSSELNVNALELEDSALYLCASSFVTGGPNEQFFGPGTRLTVL.

This clone was picked up a small number of times. The V gene is TRBV7-9, the J gene TRBJ1-1; perhaps TRBD1 as D (5 bases). Trimming removed 8 bases from V and 3 bases from J, with 19 bases in between. The CDR3 covers 15 residues. Looked up from germline, CDR1 is SEHNR and CDR2 is FQNEAQ (reference sequence). CDR3 residues: CASVEREDRYTEAFF. The CDR3 DNA sequence: TGTGCCAGCGTCGAGCGGGAAGACAGATACACTGAAGCTTTCTTT.

This clone turned up a few times. The J gene is TRBJ2-1, the V gene TRBV7-3, with 14 bases identical to TRBD2. Germline assignment: CDR1 SGHTA and CDR2 FQGTGA. V lost 5 bases to trimming and J lost 10 bases; unmatched junction nucleotides: 10. The CDR3 is 16 residues long. The CDR3 nucleotides read TGTGCCAGCAGCGGTCCGGGACTAGCGGGAGTGGGGGAGCAGTTCTTC. Translation gives CASSGPGLAGVGEQFF.

The genes are TRBV5-1 and TRBJ2-3; tentative D call: TRBD2 (5 bases). The CDR3 is made up of 14 amino acids. V lost 0 bases and J lost 5, with 10 bases in between. Germline CDR1 reads SGHRS; CDR2 reads YFSETQ. CDR3 DNA: TGCGCCAGCAGCTTGGGAGGGTCCGGAGATACGCAGTATTTT. Translation: CASSLGGSGDTQYF.

This clone was seen a few times. The chain uses TRBV19 and TRBJ2-3, with TRBD1 identical over 7 bases. The V gene end was trimmed by 7 bases and the J gene end by 2 bases; junction bases not matched to a gene: 6. The germline gives CDR1 LNHDA, CDR2 SQIVND (reference sequence). This CDR3 region has 14 residues. CDR3 bases: TGTGCCAGTAAGATGACAGGGTCCACAGATACGCAGTATTTT. Protein: CASKMTGSTDTQYF. Complete variable domain (other parts from reference TRBV19 and TRBJ2-3): DGGITQSPKYLFRKEGQNVTLSCEQNLNHDAMYWYRQDPGQGLRLIYYSQIVNDFQKGDIAEGYSVSREKKESFPLTVTSAQKNPTAFYLCASKMTGSTDTQYFGPGTRLTVL.

The chain has TRBV2 and TRBJ2-2; 7 bases agree with TRBD1. Germline V gives CDR1 SNHLY, CDR2 FYNNEI. The CDR3 has 13 amino acids. V dropped 8 bases and J dropped 6; count of bases not matched to a gene: 6. The CDR3 bases are TGTGCCAGCGGGACAGATGGGGCCGGGGAGCTGTTTTTT. Its translation: CASGTDGAGELFF.

J is TRBJ2-3 and V is TRBV19, with TRBD2 identical over 10 bases. Germline trimming cut 7 bases from V and 2 bases from J; bases unmatched to any gene: 6. From germline, CDR1 is LNHDA and CDR2 SQIVND (reference sequence). CDR3 length equals 15 residues. CDR3 amino acids: CASKEREGTTDTQYF. CDR3 DNA: TGTGCCAGTAAGGAGCGGGAGGGAACCACAGATACGCAGTATTTT. The complete variable domain, with remaining parts taken from reference TRBV19 and TRBJ2-3, reads DGGITQSPKYLFRKEGQNVTLSCEQNLNHDAMYWYRQDPGQGLRLIYYSQIVNDFQKGDIAEGYSVSREKKESFPLTVTSAQKNPTAFYLCASKEREGTTDTQYFGPGTRLTVL.

The rearrangement uses TRBV5-8 and TRBJ1-2, with 8 bases aligning to TRBD1. With 4 bases clipped from V and 4 bases from J, the junction kept 12 bases outside the gene matches. The CDR3 spans 16 residues. Germline CDR1 and CDR2: SGHTS and YDEGEE. CDR3 residues: CASSPHFTGTGYGYTF. The CDR3 DNA reads TGTGCCAGCAGCCCGCACTTCACCGGGACAGGCTATGGCTACACCTTC.

Comments on this clone: The same CDR3 is also encoded by other DNA sequences in this sample. The chain links TRBV5-6 to TRBJ2-3; weak D call: TRBD2 (6 bases). V lost 0 bases to trimming and J lost 4 bases, with 6 bases between them. The CDR3 extends over 13 amino acids. Germline loops: CDR1 SGHDT, CDR2 YYEEEE. As DNA, the CDR3 is TGTGCCAGCAGCTTGGGCGGGGCAGATACGCAGTATTTT. Residues: CASSLGGADTQYF.

This clone has just a few counts. The gene calls are TRBV4-1 and TRBJ1-5, with 8 bases fitting TRBD1. Trimming at V came to 6 bases and at J to 5 bases, leaving 9 bases not matched to a gene. CDR1 and CDR2 (germline): MGHRA, YSYEKL. This CDR3 has 15 residues. The CDR3 sequence: CASSRDAGQDQPQHF. The CDR3 nucleotides are TGCGCCAGCAGTCGGGATGCGGGACAGGATCAGCCCCAGCATTTT.

The genes are TRBV4-2 and TRBJ1-2; 7 bases fit TRBD1. The J segment lost 4 bases and the V segment lost 3 bases, leaving 5 bases of the junction unmatched. Germline CDR1 and CDR2: LGHNA and YNFKEQ. CDR3 length equals 14 residues. The CDR3, as DNA: TGTGCCAGCAGCCAGGCAGGGGGTAGCTATGGCTACACCTTC. Residues: CASSQAGGSYGYTF.

CDR3 bases: TGTGCCAGCAGCTTTGGGAACACAGGGGGCCAGGAGACCCAGTACTTC. Amino acids: CASSFGNTGGQETQYF. The genes are TRBV7-8 and TRBJ2-5; 9 nucleotides match TRBD1. Trimming cost V 3 bases and J 5 bases; bases outside gene matches: 10. This CDR3 has 16 residues. The germline V gene encodes CDR1 SGHVS and CDR2 FQNEAQ. Supplemented by reference TRBV7-8 and TRBJ2-5, the full variable domain reads GAGVSQSPRYKVAKRGQDVALRCDPISGHVSLFWYQQALGQGPEFLTYFQNEAQLDKSGLPSDRFFAERPEGSVSTLKIQRTQQEDSAVYLCASSFGNTGGQETQYFGPGTRLLVL.

The chain couples TRBV28 to TRBJ2-3; 12 nucleotides line up with TRBD2. CDR1 and CDR2 (germline): MDHEN, SYDVKM. The CDR3 extends over 16 amino acids. J gave up 5 bases and V 6 bases, and 9 bases lay outside the gene matches. DNA of the CDR3: TGTGCCAGCAGGCCTCTAGCGGGGGGGCGGAGAGATACGCAGTATTTT. Amino acid sequence: CASRPLAGGRRDTQYF.

The chain is built from TRBV7-9 and TRBJ2-3; a weak D match, TRBD1 (5 bases). CDR1 is SEHNR, CDR2 FQNEAQ, per germline (reference sequence). The CDR3 extends over 15 amino acids. Trimming removed 1 base from V and 4 bases from J, with 12 bases in between. The CDR3 nucleotides read TGTGCCAGCAGCTTAGGGGTCAGGGCGGCAGATACGCAGTATTTT. Encoded protein: CASSLGVRAADTQYF. Together with reference TRBV7-9 and TRBJ2-3, the CDR3 gives the full variable domain: DTGVSQNPRHKITKRGQNVTFRCDPISEHNRLYWYRQTLGQGPEFLTYFQNEAQLEKSRLLSDRFSAERPKGSFSTLEIQRTEQGDSAMYLCASSLGVRAADTQYFGPGTRLTVL.

The chain recombines TRBV25-1 with TRBJ1-2; D possibly corresponds to TRBD1 (6 bases). Germline V gives CDR1 MGHDK, CDR2 SYGVNS. The CDR3 loop spans 16 amino acids. V was pared by 7 bases and J by 4 bases, with 22 bases between. Written as DNA, the CDR3 is TGTGCCAGCAAAGCGGGGGGGCGCTGGTCTGTCTATGGCTACACCTTC. It is translated as CASKAGGRWSVYGYTF.

The V gene is TRBV5-1, the J gene TRBJ2-3, with TRBD2 matching 10 bases. Trimming cost V 7 bases and J 4 bases; bases outside gene matches: 12. The CDR3 totals 16 residues. Germline CDR1 and CDR2: SGHRS and YFSETQ. CDR3 sequence reads: CASQILAGARADTQYF. CDR3 sequence (DNA): TGCGCCAGCCAGATTCTAGCGGGAGCCCGGGCAGATACGCAGTATTTT.

This chain connects TRBV7-2 to TRBJ2-7, with TRBD2 matching over 9 bases. V dropped 2 bases and J dropped 3; count of bases not matched to a gene: 8. This CDR3 spans 16 amino acids. Germline V gene sequence: CDR1 SGHTA, CDR2 FQGNSA. The CDR3 loop reads CASSLSLAGPLYEQYF. The CDR3 DNA reads as TGTGCCAGCAGCTTAAGTCTAGCGGGGCCCCTCTACGAGCAGTACTTC.

This clone has just a few counts. For the CDR3, the DNA is TGTGCCAGCAGTCCCCAGGTGGACTCCTACGAGCAGTACTTC. As protein: CASSPQVDSYEQYF. The chain couples TRBV27 to TRBJ2-7; unclear D gene. The V and J ends lost 5 bases and 0 bases respectively, with 11 bases between them. This CDR3 comprises 14 residues. Germline CDR1 reads MNHEY; CDR2 reads SMNVEV (reference sequence).

The genes are TRBV4-2 and TRBJ2-3; the D gene is possibly TRBD2 (7 bases). V lost 5 bases to trimming and J lost 5 bases, with 17 bases between them. CDR3 length: 15 residues. Germline V gene data show CDR1 as LGHNA and CDR2 as YNFKEQ. The CDR3 coding sequence is TGTGCCAGCAGCTGGCGGGGGCCGGGGGGAGATACGCAGTATTTT. This gives the protein CASSWRGPGGDTQYF.